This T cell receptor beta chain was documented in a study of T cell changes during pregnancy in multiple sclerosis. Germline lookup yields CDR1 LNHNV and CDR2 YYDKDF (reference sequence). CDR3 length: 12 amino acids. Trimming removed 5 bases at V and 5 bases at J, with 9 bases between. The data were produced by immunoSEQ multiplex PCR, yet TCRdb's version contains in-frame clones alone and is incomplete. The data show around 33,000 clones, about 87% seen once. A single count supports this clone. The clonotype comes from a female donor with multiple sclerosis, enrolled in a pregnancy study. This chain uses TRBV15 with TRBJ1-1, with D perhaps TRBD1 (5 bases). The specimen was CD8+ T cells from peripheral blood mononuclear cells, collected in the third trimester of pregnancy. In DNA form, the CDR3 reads TGTGCCACCAGCCCAGGGCGGACTGAAGCTTTCTTT. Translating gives CATSPGRTEAFF.